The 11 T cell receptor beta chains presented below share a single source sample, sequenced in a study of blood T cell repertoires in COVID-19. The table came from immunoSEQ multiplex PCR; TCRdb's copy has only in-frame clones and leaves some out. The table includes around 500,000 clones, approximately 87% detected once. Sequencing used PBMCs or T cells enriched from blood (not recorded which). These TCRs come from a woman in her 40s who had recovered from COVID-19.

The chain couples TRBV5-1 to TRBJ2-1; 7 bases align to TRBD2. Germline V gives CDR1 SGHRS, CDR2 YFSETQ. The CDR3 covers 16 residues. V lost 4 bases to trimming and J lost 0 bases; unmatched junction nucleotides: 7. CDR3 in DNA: TGCGCCAGCAGCCCGCAGCCGGGAGGCTCCTACAATGAGCAGTTCTTC. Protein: CASSPQPGGSYNEQFF. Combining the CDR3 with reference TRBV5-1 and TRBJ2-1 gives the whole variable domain KAGVTQTPRYLIKTRGQQVTLSCSPISGHRSVSWYQQTPGQGLQFLFEYFSETQRNKGNFPGRFSGRQFSNSRSEMNVSTLELGDSALYLCASSPQPGGSYNEQFFGPGTRLTVL.

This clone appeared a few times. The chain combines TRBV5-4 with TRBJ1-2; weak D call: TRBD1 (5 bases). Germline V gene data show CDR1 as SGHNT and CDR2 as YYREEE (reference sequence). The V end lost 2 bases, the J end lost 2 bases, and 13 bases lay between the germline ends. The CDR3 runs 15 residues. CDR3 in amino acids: CASSLGATGNYGYTF. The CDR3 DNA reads TGTGCCAGCAGCTTAGGGGCAACAGGCAACTATGGCTACACCTTC.

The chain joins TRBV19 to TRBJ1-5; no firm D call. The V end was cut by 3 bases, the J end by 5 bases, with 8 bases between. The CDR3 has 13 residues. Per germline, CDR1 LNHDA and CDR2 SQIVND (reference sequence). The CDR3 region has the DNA TGTGCCAGTAGTATCGTGAGGGATCAGCCCCAGCATTTT. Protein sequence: CASSIVRDQPQHF.

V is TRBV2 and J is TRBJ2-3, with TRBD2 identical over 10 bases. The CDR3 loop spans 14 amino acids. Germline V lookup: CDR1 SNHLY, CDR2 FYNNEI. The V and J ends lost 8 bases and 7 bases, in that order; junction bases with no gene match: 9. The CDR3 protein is CASLAGGLLNTQYF. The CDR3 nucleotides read TGTGCCAGCTTAGCGGGAGGCCTACTCAATACGCAGTATTTT.

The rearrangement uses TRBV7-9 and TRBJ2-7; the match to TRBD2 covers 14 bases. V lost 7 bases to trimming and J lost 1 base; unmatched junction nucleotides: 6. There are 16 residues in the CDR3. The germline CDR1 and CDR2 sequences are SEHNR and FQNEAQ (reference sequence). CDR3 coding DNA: TGTGCCAGCACCCGACTAGCGGGAGGGAAGTCCTACGAGCAGTACTTC. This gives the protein CASTRLAGGKSYEQYF.

As DNA, the CDR3 is TGTGCCAGCAGCTTGGGGGCTAGCGGGAGGGGGGCCGAGCAGTACTTC. Translation: CASSLGASGRGAEQYF. The chain is built from TRBV5-6 and TRBJ2-7, with 12 bases lining up with TRBD2. This CDR3 region has 16 residues. The germline gives CDR1 SGHDT, CDR2 YYEEEE. Trimming cost V 0 bases and J 6 bases; bases outside gene matches: 7.

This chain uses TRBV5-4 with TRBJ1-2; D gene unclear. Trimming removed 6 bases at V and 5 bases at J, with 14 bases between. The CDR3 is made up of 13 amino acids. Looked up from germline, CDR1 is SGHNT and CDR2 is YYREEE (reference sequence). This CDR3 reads CASTSGIRYGYTF. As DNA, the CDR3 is TGTGCCAGCACTTCAGGTATTAGGTATGGCTACACCTTC.

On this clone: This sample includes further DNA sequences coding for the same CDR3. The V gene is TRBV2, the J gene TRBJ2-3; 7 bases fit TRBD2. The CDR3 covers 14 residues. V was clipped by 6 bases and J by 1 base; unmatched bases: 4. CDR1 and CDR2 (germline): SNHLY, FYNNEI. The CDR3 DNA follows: TGTGCCAGCAGCCTGGCGGGAGGCACAGATACGCAGTATTTT. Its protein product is CASSLAGGTDTQYF. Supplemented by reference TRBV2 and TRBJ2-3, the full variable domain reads EPEVTQTPSHQVTQMGQEVILRCVPISNHLYFYWYRQILGQKVEFLVSFYNNEISEKSEIFDDQFSVERPDGSNFTLKIRSTKLEDSAMYFCASSLAGGTDTQYFGPGTRLTVL.

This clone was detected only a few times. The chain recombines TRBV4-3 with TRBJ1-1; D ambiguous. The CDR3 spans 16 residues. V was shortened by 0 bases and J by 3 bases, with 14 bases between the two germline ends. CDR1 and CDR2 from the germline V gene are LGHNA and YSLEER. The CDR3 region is CASSQDSLSVDTEAFF. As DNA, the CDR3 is TGCGCCAGCAGCCAAGATAGTTTGTCGGTTGACACTGAAGCTTTCTTT.

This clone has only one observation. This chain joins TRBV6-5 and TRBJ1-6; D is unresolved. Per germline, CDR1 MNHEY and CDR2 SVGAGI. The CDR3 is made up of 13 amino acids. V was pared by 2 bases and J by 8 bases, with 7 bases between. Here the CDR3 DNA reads TGTGCCAGCAGTTACGAGGATCATTCACCCCTCCACTTT. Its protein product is CASSYEDHSPLHF.

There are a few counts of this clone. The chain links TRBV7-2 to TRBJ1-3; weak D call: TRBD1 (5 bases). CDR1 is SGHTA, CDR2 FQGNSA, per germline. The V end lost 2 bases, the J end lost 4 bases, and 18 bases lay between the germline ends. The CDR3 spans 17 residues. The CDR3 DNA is TGTGCCAGCAGCTTAAACCTTCTGGGGGGATCCGGAAACACCATATATTTT. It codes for CASSLNLLGGSGNTIYF.